Following are 32 T cell receptor beta chains from one sample sequenced in a study of PD-L1 blockade in urothelial cancer. As for time point: pretreatment peripheral blood. TCRdb keeps only in-frame clones here, not all; method: immunoSEQ multiplex PCR. The sample carries around 40,000 clones, approximately 91% recorded once. The source was PBMCs, collected around atezolizumab (anti-PD-L1) treatment. These receptors were collected from an older woman with urothelial cancer.

The rearrangement joins TRBV27 to TRBJ2-6; the match to TRBD1 covers 7 bases. The ends lost 5 bases at V and 4 bases at J; junction bases unmatched: 11. CDR1 is MNHEY, CDR2 SMNVEV, per germline (reference sequence). The CDR3 is 17 amino acids. The CDR3 here is CASSRATGARGANVLTF. The CDR3 DNA reads as TGTGCCAGCAGTCGAGCCACAGGGGCGAGAGGGGCCAACGTCCTGACTTTC.

The J gene is TRBJ2-7, the V gene TRBV28; 8 bases line up with TRBD1. The CDR3 has 14 amino acids. Germline trimming cut 6 bases from V and 4 bases from J; bases unmatched to any gene: 8. Germline V CDR1 and CDR2: MDHEN, SYDVKM. The CDR3 loop is CASRWTGSIYEQYF. In nucleotides, the CDR3 is TGTGCCAGCAGGTGGACAGGGAGTATATACGAGCAGTACTTC. Together with reference TRBV28 and TRBJ2-7, the CDR3 gives the full variable domain: DVKVTQSSRYLVKRTGEKVFLECVQDMDHENMFWYRQDPGLGLRLIYFSYDVKMKEKGDIPEGYSVSREKKERFSLILESASTNQTSMYLCASRWTGSIYEQYFGPGTRLTVT.

This clone was seen only once. CDR3 region: CASSFLYGYTF. DNA of the CDR3: TGTGCCAGTAGTTTCCTATATGGCTACACCTTC. This chain links TRBV19 with TRBJ1-2; D remains unclear. The CDR3 is 11 residues long. The germline V gene encodes CDR1 LNHDA and CDR2 SQIVND (reference sequence). Trimming shortened V by 5 bases and J by 5 bases, and 6 bases separated the two germline ends. Variable domain in full (rest from reference TRBV19 and TRBJ1-2): DGGITQSPKYLFRKEGQNVTLSCEQNLNHDAMYWYRQDPGQGLRLIYYSQIVNDFQKGDIAEGYSVSREKKESFPLTVTSAQKNPTAFYLCASSFLYGYTFGSGTRLTVV.

This clone is a singleton in its sample. The chain carries TRBV5-6 and TRBJ2-5; 7 bases match TRBD1. CDR3 size: 13 residues. Trimming at V came to 4 bases and at J to 2 bases, leaving 2 bases not matched to a gene. The germline CDR1 and CDR2 sequences are SGHDT and YYEEEE. DNA for the CDR3: TGTGCCAGCAGCCAGGGACAGCAAGAGACCCAGTACTTC. It is translated as CASSQGQQETQYF.

V is TRBV27 and J is TRBJ2-3, with TRBD2 matching over 10 bases. V was pared by 5 bases and J by 5 bases, with 10 bases of the junction left unmatched. The CDR3 is 16 residues long. Germline V lookup: CDR1 MNHEY, CDR2 SMNVEV (reference sequence). The DNA for the CDR3 is TGTGCCAGCAGTCCCCGGACTAGCGGAGTGGTAGATACGCAGTATTTT. Translated, it gives CASSPRTSGVVDTQYF.

This clone was observed a few times. V is TRBV4-1 and J is TRBJ1-5, with D hard to call. Germline values: CDR1 MGHRA, CDR2 YSYEKL. Deletions cut 1 base from V and 1 base from J, with 11 bases between. The CDR3 runs 16 residues. This CDR3 is CASSQGGGLSNQPQHF. In nucleotides, the CDR3 is TGCGCCAGCAGCCAAGGTGGAGGCCTCAGCAATCAGCCCCAGCATTTT.

The chain is built from TRBV19 and TRBJ2-3, with 12 nucleotides matching TRBD2. The V gene end was trimmed by 5 bases and the J gene end by 2 bases; junction bases not matched to a gene: 17. Germline V CDR1 and CDR2: LNHDA, SQIVND (reference sequence). The CDR3 is 20 residues long. CDR3 nucleotides: TGTGCCAGTAGTCCTCTCCGGACTAGCGGGACCAAGTGGGACACAGATACGCAGTATTTT. Its protein is CASSPLRTSGTKWDTDTQYF.

The chain recombines TRBV5-8 with TRBJ2-7; 8 positions agree with TRBD2. This CDR3 spans 17 amino acids. Germline assignment: CDR1 SGHTS and CDR2 YDEGEE. Trimming at V came to 4 bases and at J to 3 bases, leaving 15 bases not matched to a gene. DNA for the CDR3: TGTGCCAGCAGCCCGAGAGGTTTGGGACTAGGCGTCTACGAGCAGTACTTC. As protein: CASSPRGLGLGVYEQYF.

V is TRBV11-1 and J is TRBJ2-1; 10 positions agree with TRBD1. The CDR3 has 15 amino acids. The trim removed 3 bases at V and 3 bases at J, leaving 2 bases unmatched. CDR1 is SGHAT, CDR2 FQDESV, per germline (reference sequence). CDR3 region: CASSLGQGRYNEQFF. CDR3 in DNA: TGTGCCAGCAGCTTGGGACAGGGGCGCTACAATGAGCAGTTCTTC. Variable domain in full (rest from reference TRBV11-1 and TRBJ2-1): EAEVAQSPRYKITEKSQAVAFWCDPISGHATLYWYRQILGQGPELLVQFQDESVVDDSQLPKDRFSAERLKGVDSTLKIQPAELGDSAMYLCASSLGQGRYNEQFFGPGTRLTVL.

V is TRBV2 and J is TRBJ2-5; 8 bases fit TRBD2. The CDR3 has 16 amino acids. V was clipped by 4 bases and J by 5 bases; unmatched bases: 12. Germline V CDR1 and CDR2: SNHLY, FYNNEI. For the CDR3, the DNA is TGTGCCAGCAGTGGTTCCAGCGGGAGAGTGGGGGAGACCCAGTACTTC. It yields the protein CASSGSSGRVGETQYF. Combining the CDR3 with reference TRBV2 and TRBJ2-5 gives the whole variable domain EPEVTQTPSHQVTQMGQEVILRCVPISNHLYFYWYRQILGQKVEFLVSFYNNEISEKSEIFDDQFSVERPDGSNFTLKIRSTKLEDSAMYFCASSGSSGRVGETQYFGPGTRLLVL.

The V call is TRBV6-5, the J call TRBJ2-6; D uncertain. This CDR3 has 13 residues. CDR1 is MNHEY, CDR2 SVGAGI, per germline. The V end lost 0 bases, the J end lost 12 bases, and 9 bases lay between the germline ends. For the CDR3, the DNA is TGTGCCAGCAGTTACTCCCCCCGCGGCGTCCTGACTTTC. This translates into CASSYSPRGVLTF.

The gene calls are TRBV14 and TRBJ1-2; 7 bases fit TRBD1. The V gene's germline CDR1 is SGHDN and CDR2 FVKESK. J lost 4 bases, V lost 4 bases, and 6 bases had no gene match. This CDR3 is 14 amino acids long. In DNA, the CDR3 is TGTGCCAGCAGCCTTACGACAGGGAGCTATGGCTACACCTTC. This gives the protein CASSLTTGSYGYTF.

The rearrangement links TRBV29-1 to TRBJ2-7; 7 bases match TRBD2. Per the germline V gene, CDR1 is SQVTM and CDR2 is ANQGSEA. The CDR3 runs 15 residues. After removal of 6 bases from V and 9 bases from J, the junction contained 20 bases not matched to a gene. The CDR3 protein is CSVKIRQGGPSAQYF. For the CDR3, the DNA is TGCAGCGTGAAAATCCGGCAGGGAGGGCCATCGGCGCAGTACTTC.

V is TRBV28 and J is TRBJ1-2; unclear D gene. The CDR3 length is 12 residues. V was pared by 9 bases and J by 4 bases, with 12 bases between. Germline CDR1 reads MDHEN; CDR2 reads SYDVKM. CDR3 nucleotides: TGTGCCAGTAGTGCAGGCCTCTATGGCTACACCTTC. Its protein product is CASSAGLYGYTF.

To note about this clone: The junction does not match germline at one end; this may be a read error. The sample holds other DNA sequences that translate to the same CDR3. V gene TRBV2 combines with J gene TRBJ1-1; 8 bases are a match to TRBD1. This CDR3 contains 13 residues. Germline V gene lookup returns CDR1 SNHLY and CDR2 FYNNEI. This chain's CDR3 is CASRDRAGTEAFF. The CDR3 bases are TGTGCCAGCAGGGACAGGGCCGGCACTGAAGCCTTCTTT.

CDR3 DNA sequence: TGTGCCAGCAGTCCTCGACTAGTCGAAGAGACCCAGTACTTC. Translation gives CASSPRLVEETQYF. The chain is built from TRBV28 and TRBJ2-5, with D perhaps TRBD2 (6 bases). The CDR3 totals 14 residues. CDR1 MDHEN and CDR2 SYDVKM come from the germline V gene. The V end lost 5 bases, the J end lost 3 bases, and 13 bases lay between the germline ends.

V and J are TRBV11-2 and TRBJ2-7; a possible D gene is TRBD2 (6 bases). Trimming shortened V by 5 bases and J by 6 bases, and 23 bases separated the two germline ends. The CDR3 totals 16 residues. Germline assignment: CDR1 SGHAT and CDR2 FQNNGV. This CDR3 is CASSRPGGSGSGEQYF. For the CDR3, the DNA is TGTGCCAGCAGCCGCCCTGGGGGGTCGGGTTCCGGCGAGCAGTACTTC.

V gene TRBV11-2 combines with J gene TRBJ1-1; no definite D call. V dropped 1 base and J dropped 6 bases, with 6 bases sitting between them. Germline loops: CDR1 SGHAT, CDR2 FQNNGV. The CDR3 is 12 residues long. In nucleotides, the CDR3 is TGTGCCAGCAGCTTAGTTGCAGCTGAAGCTTTCTTT. Residues: CASSLVAAEAFF. The full variable domain, rest sourced from reference TRBV11-2 and TRBJ1-1, is EAGVAQSPRYKIIEKRQSVAFWCNPISGHATLYWYQQILGQGPKLLIQFQNNGVVDDSQLPKDRFSAERLKGVDSTLKIQPAKLEDSAVYLCASSLVAAEAFFGQGTRLTVV.

The chain has TRBV7-2 and TRBJ2-7, with 10 nucleotides matching TRBD2. Germline V gene sequence: CDR1 SGHTA, CDR2 FQGNSA. The CDR3 is made up of 14 amino acids. V lost 4 bases to trimming and J lost 2 bases; unmatched junction nucleotides: 2. The CDR3 here is CASSSTSGAYEQYF. CDR3 bases: TGTGCCAGCAGCTCAACTAGCGGGGCCTACGAGCAGTACTTC.

Here the CDR3 DNA reads TGTGCCAGCAGCGTCCTTCGACAGGGGGCCGAGACCCAGTACTTC. This gives the protein CASSVLRQGAETQYF. The chain combines TRBV14 with TRBJ2-5; the match to TRBD1 covers 10 bases. The CDR3 length is 15 residues. V lost 5 bases to trimming and J lost 5 bases; unmatched junction nucleotides: 8. From germline, CDR1 is SGHDN and CDR2 FVKESK.

The chain uses TRBV11-2 and TRBJ1-2, with D maybe TRBD1 (5 bases). This CDR3 region has 15 residues. Per the germline V gene, CDR1 is SGHAT and CDR2 is FQNNGV. V dropped 3 bases and J dropped 4 bases, with 15 bases sitting between them. This CDR3 reads CASSFPGGTGYGYTF. DNA for the CDR3: TGTGCCAGCAGCTTCCCTGGAGGGACCGGCTATGGCTACACCTTC.

This clone is a singleton in its sample. This chain links TRBV10-2 with TRBJ1-1; TRBD1 is a possible D gene (6 bases). Trimming removed 4 bases at V and 4 bases at J, with 10 bases between. The CDR3 spans 13 residues. CDR1 is WSHSY and CDR2 is SAAADI in the germline V gene. CDR3 sequence reads: CASSGGGGTEAFF. Here the CDR3 DNA reads TGCGCCAGCAGTGGGGGAGGGGGCACTGAAGCTTTCTTT.

The rearrangement links TRBV14 to TRBJ2-2; 9 bases fit TRBD1. Germline lookup yields CDR1 SGHDN and CDR2 FVKESK. The CDR3 has 16 residues. Trimming cost V 3 bases and J 5 bases; bases outside gene matches: 7. This chain's CDR3 is CASSHYLTGGTGELFF. CDR3 DNA sequence: TGTGCCAGCAGCCACTACCTGACAGGGGGGACCGGGGAGCTGTTTTTT.

This clone was counted a single time. This chain uses TRBV5-1 with TRBJ2-7; 9 bases agree with TRBD2. The CDR3 has 15 amino acids. With 4 bases clipped from V and 3 bases from J, the junction kept 8 bases outside the gene matches. CDR1 is SGHRS and CDR2 is YFSETQ in the germline V gene. The DNA of the CDR3 is TGCGCCAGCAGCCCCTCTCCTAGCGGGAACTACGAGCAGTACTTC. It yields the protein CASSPSPSGNYEQYF. Full variable domain (missing parts from reference TRBV5-1 and TRBJ2-7): KAGVTQTPRYLIKTRGQQVTLSCSPISGHRSVSWYQQTPGQGLQFLFEYFSETQRNKGNFPGRFSGRQFSNSRSEMNVSTLELGDSALYLCASSPSPSGNYEQYFGPGTRLTVT.

The rearrangement uses TRBV4-1 and TRBJ1-2; no clear D. V dropped 1 base and J dropped 6 bases, with 21 bases sitting between them. This CDR3 is 17 amino acids long. Germline assignment: CDR1 MGHRA and CDR2 YSYEKL. This CDR3 reads CASSQASYVGYLDGYTF. In DNA, the CDR3 is TGCGCCAGCAGCCAAGCGTCGTACGTCGGGTATCTCGATGGCTACACCTTC.

This clone came up once. The chain links TRBV11-1 to TRBJ2-1; 9 bases are shared with TRBD1. Germline trimming cut 1 base from V and 4 bases from J; bases unmatched to any gene: 5. Germline values: CDR1 SGHAT, CDR2 FQDESV (reference sequence). This CDR3 has 16 amino acids. The CDR3 here is CASSLGGQGRYNEQFF. As DNA, the CDR3 is TGTGCCAGCAGCTTAGGGGGACAGGGCCGTTACAATGAGCAGTTCTTC.

This clone has a single count. The gene calls are TRBV5-4 and TRBJ2-2, with 8 bases fitting TRBD1. The CDR3 is 16 residues long. J lost 5 bases, V lost 4 bases, and 10 bases had no gene match. Germline V gene sequence: CDR1 SGHNT, CDR2 YYREEE (reference sequence). CDR3 residues: CASSAFGTGFTGELFF. CDR3 sequence (DNA): TGTGCCAGCAGCGCATTCGGGACAGGTTTTACCGGGGAGCTGTTTTTT.

Only one count was recorded for this clone. This rearrangement joins TRBV18 to TRBJ1-1, with D perhaps matching TRBD1 (5 bases). CDR3 length: 14 amino acids. Germline CDR1 and CDR2: KGHSH and LQKENI. Trimming cost V 6 bases and J 11 bases, with 22 bases left between them. CDR3 region: CASSPGGAYLGAFF. DNA of the CDR3: TGTGCCAGCTCCCCGGGGGGTGCGTATCTCGGGGCTTTCTTT.

This chain connects TRBV7-8 to TRBJ1-3; 7 bases fit TRBD1. The CDR3 contains 16 residues. Per germline, CDR1 SGHVS and CDR2 FQNEAQ. Trimming cost V 5 bases and J 1 base; bases outside gene matches: 8. The CDR3 region has the DNA TGTGCCAGCAGCCCTAGGACAGGCTGGTCTGGAAACACCATATATTTT. Translating gives CASSPRTGWSGNTIYF.

The chain combines TRBV11-1 with TRBJ2-7; tentatively, D is TRBD1 (6 bases). The V end lost 5 bases, the J end lost 5 bases, and 19 bases lay between the germline ends. The CDR3 runs 15 residues. Germline CDR1 reads SGHAT; CDR2 reads FQDESV (reference sequence). The CDR3 DNA reads as TGTGCCAGCAGCCCCTACAGGGCTCTTTATCACGAGCAGTACTTC. The encoded protein is CASSPYRALYHEQYF.

This chain uses TRBV6-5 with TRBJ2-3, with 8 positions matching TRBD2. Trimming removed 4 bases from V and 6 bases from J; junction bases left unmatched: 6. CDR3 size: 14 residues. Germline loops: CDR1 MNHEY, CDR2 SVGAGI. The CDR3 bases are TGTGCCAGCAGTTTCGTAGCGGGATTGGATACGCAGTATTTT. This codes for CASSFVAGLDTQYF.

The chain is built from TRBV15 and TRBJ1-4, with 8 bases that match TRBD1. The V gene's germline CDR1 is LNHNV and CDR2 YYDKDF (reference sequence). The junction had 6 bases not matched to a gene; V was cut back by 1 base and J by 8 bases. This CDR3 spans 15 amino acids. The CDR3 coding sequence is TGTGCCACCAGCAGAGGAGACAGGGGAGGGGAAAAACTGTTTTTT. This sequence encodes CATSRGDRGGEKLFF. Looking up the rest from reference TRBV15 and TRBJ1-4 gives the full variable domain: DAMVIQNPRYQVTQFGKPVTLSCSQTLNHNVMYWYQQKSSQAPKLLFHYYDKDFNNEADTPDNFQSRRPNTSFCFLDIRSPGLGDTAMYLCATSRGDRGGEKLFFGSGTQLSVL.